The 30 T cell receptor beta chains given below trace back to one sample, sequenced in a study of cytomegalovirus exposure and HLA in healthy donors (dated by TCRdb to about 2017). The library was produced with the immunoSEQ multiplex PCR assay. For the multiplex PCR, a mixture combining 60 forward primers for TCR Vbeta segments and 13 reverse primers for TCR Jbeta segments was used. TCRdb holds this immuneACCESS table with in-frame rearrangements only. Some clones are missing; in checked studies, unresolved V genes explain under half, and the rest has no known cause. The sample data list about 98,000 clones, and 65% to 80% of these were observed just once. Approximately 15% of the sample comes from the top ten. Material: PBMCs. These receptor sequences come from a man in his fifties or sixties in good health and CMV-seropositive.

V usage is TRBV6-1 and J usage is TRBJ2-7; 11 bases are a match to TRBD1. Germline lookup yields CDR1 MNHNS and CDR2 SASEGT. There are 15 residues in the CDR3. J lost 2 bases, V lost 1 base, and 1 base had no gene match. The DNA for the CDR3 is TGTGCCAGCAGTGAAGGGGGACAGGGGGCCTACGAGCAGTACTTC. This sequence encodes CASSEGGQGAYEQYF.

The V gene is TRBV7-9, the J gene TRBJ2-7; D remains unclear. This CDR3 has 13 residues. Trimming shortened V by 5 bases and J by 3 bases, and 11 bases separated the two germline ends. Germline V lookup: CDR1 SEHNR, CDR2 FQNEAQ (reference sequence). This chain's CDR3 is CASSEQRSYEQYF. In DNA, the CDR3 is TGTGCCAGCAGCGAGCAGAGGAGCTACGAGCAGTACTTC.

The chain has TRBV28 and TRBJ2-2, with a possible D match to TRBD2 (5 bases). This CDR3 is built from 14 residues. Trimming left V 5 bases short and J 9 bases short, with 16 bases between. Per germline, CDR1 MDHEN and CDR2 SYDVKM. CDR3 sequence: CASSTRTVARELFF. CDR3 sequence (DNA): TGTGCCAGCAGTACTAGGACGGTGGCAAGGGAGCTGTTTTTT. Drawing the rest from reference TRBV28 and TRBJ2-2, the complete variable domain is DVKVTQSSRYLVKRTGEKVFLECVQDMDHENMFWYRQDPGLGLRLIYFSYDVKMKEKGDIPEGYSVSREKKERFSLILESASTNQTSMYLCASSTRTVARELFFGEGSRLTVL.

This clone was seen a few times. This chain links TRBV5-4 with TRBJ1-6; maybe TRBD1 (5 bases). Trimming shortened V by 0 bases and J by 6 bases, and 13 bases separated the two germline ends. This CDR3 has 16 amino acids. Germline V CDR1 and CDR2: SGHNT, YYREEE (reference sequence). DNA for the CDR3: TGTGCCAGCAGCTTGGAGAGTCGGGGGGGTAATTCACCCCTCCACTTT. Translated: CASSLESRGGNSPLHF.

This chain joins TRBV9 and TRBJ2-2; D uncertain. Looked up from germline, CDR1 is SGDLS and CDR2 is YYNGEE. The CDR3 consists of 13 residues. V was trimmed by 3 bases and J by 3 bases, leaving 6 bases between them. CDR3 protein: CASSALHTGELFF. CDR3 bases: TGTGCCAGCAGCGCCCTTCACACCGGGGAGCTGTTTTTT.

The chain is built from TRBV5-1 and TRBJ2-7; 9 bases are a match to TRBD1. The CDR3 is 15 residues long. The ends lost 0 bases at V and 5 bases at J; junction bases unmatched: 6. In germline, CDR1 is SGHRS, CDR2 YFSETQ. The CDR3 DNA is TGCGCCAGCAGCTTGGTAGCCGGGACAGGGAACGAGCAGTACTTC. It is translated as CASSLVAGTGNEQYF. Based on the CDR3 plus reference TRBV5-1 and TRBJ2-7, the full variable domain is KAGVTQTPRYLIKTRGQQVTLSCSPISGHRSVSWYQQTPGQGLQFLFEYFSETQRNKGNFPGRFSGRQFSNSRSEMNVSTLELGDSALYLCASSLVAGTGNEQYFGPGTRLTVT.

J is TRBJ2-1 and V is TRBV5-1; 9 bases align to TRBD1. CDR3 length equals 17 residues. Germline V CDR1 and CDR2: SGHRS, YFSETQ. V gave up 2 bases and J gave up 5 bases; unmatched junction bases: 11. In nucleotides, the CDR3 is TGCGCCAGCAGCTTTCTTATCGGGACAGGGAGGGACAATGAGCAGTTCTTC. As protein: CASSFLIGTGRDNEQFF.

This clone has only a few counts. The V gene is TRBV10-3, the J gene TRBJ2-7; D is possibly TRBD1 (5 bases). Trimming took off 2 bases at V and 6 bases at J, with 11 bases between the two ends. The germline CDR1 and CDR2 sequences are ENHRY and SYGVKD. This CDR3 is 13 amino acids long. The chain's CDR3 is CAISEATDSEQYF. In DNA, the CDR3 is TGTGCCATCAGTGAGGCGACAGATAGCGAGCAGTACTTC.

V gene TRBV29-1 combines with J gene TRBJ1-1, with 7 bases that match TRBD1. CDR1 is SQVTM, CDR2 ANQGSEA, per germline. The CDR3 runs 14 residues. J gave up 4 bases and V 4 bases, and 9 bases lay outside the gene matches. The CDR3 nucleotides are TGCAGCGTTGTTAGGGGGCCCTCGGGCACTGAAGCTTTCTTT. Encoded protein: CSVVRGPSGTEAFF.

V gene TRBV12-5 combines with J gene TRBJ2-6; D is uncertain. This CDR3 is 15 amino acids long. The V end was cut by 2 bases, the J end by 4 bases, with 9 bases between. CDR1 is LGHNT, CDR2 FRNRAP, per germline. The CDR3, as DNA: TGTGCTAGTGGTTTGCCCCTTTCCGGGGCCAACGTCCTGACTTTC. Translated, it gives CASGLPLSGANVLTF.

The table lists this clone with a few counts. The chain combines TRBV4-1 with TRBJ2-2; the match to TRBD1 covers 8 bases. The J segment lost 5 bases and the V segment lost 0 bases, leaving 8 bases of the junction unmatched. CDR1 and CDR2 (germline): MGHRA, YSYEKL. The CDR3 has 17 amino acids. The CDR3 sequence is CASSQDFNRGATGELFF. The CDR3 region has the DNA TGCGCCAGCAGCCAAGATTTTAACAGGGGGGCTACCGGGGAGCTGTTTTTT.

The chain uses TRBV13 and TRBJ2-3; D may be TRBD2 (7 bases). V lost 1 base, J lost 3 bases, and 14 bases lay in between. The CDR3 sequence is 16 residues long. Germline lookup yields CDR1 PRHDT and CDR2 FYEKMQ (reference sequence). The CDR3 nucleotides are TGTGCCAGCAGCTTAGTTGAGGGGGGGCAAACAGATACGCAGTATTTT. Translation: CASSLVEGGQTDTQYF.

This clone was counted a single time. The CDR3 here is CASSQVTGSEQYF. The CDR3 DNA follows: TGTGCCAGCAGCCAGGTTACAGGGTCCGAGCAGTACTTC. V is TRBV7-9 and J is TRBJ2-7; possibly TRBD1 for D (6 bases). The ends were cut back, 5 bases at V and 6 bases at J, with 14 bases in the middle. The germline V gene encodes CDR1 SEHNR and CDR2 FQNEAQ (reference sequence). The CDR3 extends over 13 amino acids.

This chain uses TRBV7-2 with TRBJ2-7; 10 positions match TRBD1. V shed 3 bases and J 4 bases; nucleotides not matched to a gene: 3. There are 14 residues in the CDR3. Germline V CDR1 and CDR2: SGHTA, FQGNSA. In DNA, the CDR3 is TGTGCCAGCAGCTTCGACAGGGGGCGGTACGAGCAGTACTTC. This encodes CASSFDRGRYEQYF.

A remark on this clone: One junction end does not reproduce the germline sequence, and a read error may be involved. V usage is TRBV29-1 and J usage is TRBJ1-2; possible D gene TRBD1, 5 bases. From germline, CDR1 is SQVTM and CDR2 ANQGSEA. There are 12 residues in the CDR3. CDR3 loop: CSAEWGDYGYTF. The CDR3 DNA is TGCAGCGCTGAATGGGGGGACTATGGCTACACCTTC.

This chain uses TRBV9 with TRBJ2-7; no clear D. The CDR3 extends over 15 amino acids. Trimming pared 4 bases from V and 1 base from J, leaving 15 bases between. Germline values: CDR1 SGDLS, CDR2 YYNGEE. The CDR3 coding sequence is TGTGCCAGCAGCTTCCATCCCTCCGAGTCCTACGAGCAGTACTTC. Amino acids: CASSFHPSESYEQYF.

The chain carries TRBV30 and TRBJ1-6; weak D call: TRBD1 (5 bases). The CDR3 consists of 15 residues. Trimming left V 4 bases short and J 10 bases short, with 20 bases between. Per germline, CDR1 GTSNPN and CDR2 SVGIG (reference sequence). CDR3 sequence: CAWTLKGGVNSPLHF. The CDR3 region has the DNA TGTGCCTGGACACTGAAGGGAGGGGTGAACTCACCCCTCCACTTT.

V usage is TRBV20-1 and J usage is TRBJ1-2; D remains unclear. Germline V gives CDR1 DFQATT, CDR2 SNEGSKA (reference sequence). The CDR3 is 9 residues long. The CDR3 reads CDRVYGYTF. In DNA, the CDR3 is TGCGATCGGGTATATGGCTACACCTTC.

Comments on this clone: The junction does not match germline at one end; this may be a read error. The genes are TRBV28 and TRBJ2-7; possibly TRBD1 for D (7 bases). Germline CDR1 is MDHEN and CDR2 is SYDVKM. The CDR3 contains 15 residues. The CDR3 protein is CASSGTGVGTYGQYF. Written as DNA, the CDR3 is TGTGCCAGCAGTGGTACAGGGGTCGGGACTTACGGGCAGTACTTC.

The chain combines TRBV2 with TRBJ2-7; TRBD2 matches 14 bases. Losses at the gene ends were 6 bases for V and 1 base for J; bases not matched to a gene: 11. The CDR3 has 18 residues. Germline V lookup: CDR1 SNHLY, CDR2 FYNNEI. In DNA, the CDR3 is TGTGCCAGCAGAGTCCCGGGACTAGCGGGGGTATCGTCCTACGAGCAGTACTTC. This gives the protein CASRVPGLAGVSSYEQYF.

The chain combines TRBV7-3 with TRBJ2-1; 7 bases are a match to TRBD1. The length of the CDR3 is 15 residues. J lost 4 bases, V lost 4 bases, and 7 bases had no gene match. Germline values: CDR1 SGHTA, CDR2 FQGTGA. CDR3 protein: CASSSTGAIYNEQFF. The CDR3 DNA reads TGTGCCAGCAGCTCTACAGGGGCAATTTACAATGAGCAGTTCTTC.

J is TRBJ2-2 and V is TRBV9; TRBD1 matches 10 bases. Trimming cost V 3 bases and J 3 bases; bases outside gene matches: 2. This CDR3 is built from 15 residues. Germline V gives CDR1 SGDLS, CDR2 YYNGEE. As DNA, the CDR3 is TGTGCCAGCAGCGGCGGACAGGGGGACACCGGGGAGCTGTTTTTT. Its protein is CASSGGQGDTGELFF.

The chain combines TRBV2 with TRBJ2-1; TRBD1 agrees at 8 bases. Germline V gene lookup returns CDR1 SNHLY and CDR2 FYNNEI. Trimming took 6 bases from V and 2 from J; bases not matched to a gene: 9. CDR3 size: 16 residues. The CDR3 coding sequence is TGTGCCAGCAGACTGGACAGGGCCCTTGCCTACAATGAGCAGTTCTTC. This translates into CASRLDRALAYNEQFF.

This clone was counted a few times. The chain couples TRBV5-6 to TRBJ1-2; weak D call: TRBD1 (5 bases). This CDR3 spans 13 amino acids. V shed 0 bases and J shed 5 bases, with 8 bases lying between them. The V gene's germline CDR1 is SGHDT and CDR2 YYEEEE. The CDR3 region has the DNA TGTGCCAGCAGCTTGGGACAGCCTTATGGCTACACCTTC. Amino acid sequence: CASSLGQPYGYTF.

The CDR3 protein is CASRGGGPDQPQHF. CDR3 nucleotide sequence: TGTGCCAGTAGGGGAGGGGGGCCGGATCAGCCCCAGCATTTT. The chain employs TRBV19 and TRBJ1-5, with a possible D match to TRBD1 (6 bases). This CDR3 region has 14 residues. Trimming cost V 6 bases and J 5 bases, with 14 bases left between them. Germline V gene lookup returns CDR1 LNHDA and CDR2 SQIVND (reference sequence).

A word on this clone: Its ends do not fully match the called genes, so a read error is possible. Different DNA sequences within this sample yield the same CDR3. This rearrangement joins TRBV27 to TRBJ1-5; tentative D call: TRBD1 (6 bases). The V gene's germline CDR1 is MNHEY and CDR2 SMNVEV (reference sequence). The CDR3 contains 14 residues. CDR3 sequence: CASSFGTGTQPQHF. In DNA, the CDR3 is TGTGCTAGCAGTTTTGGAACAGGGACTCAGCCCCAGCATTTT.

The rearrangement links TRBV19 to TRBJ1-5; 7 bases fit TRBD1. The CDR3 spans 18 residues. With V trimmed by 5 bases and J by 0 bases, 13 bases remained unmatched. Germline lookup yields CDR1 LNHDA and CDR2 SQIVND (reference sequence). The CDR3 DNA reads TGTGCCAGTAGTCCCCCCTCCCACGGGACAGCTAGCAATCAGCCCCAGCATTTT. Translating it yields CASSPPSHGTASNQPQHF.

This clone was counted a few times. This chain uses TRBV6-6 with TRBJ1-2, with D perhaps matching TRBD1 (5 bases). Germline-derived CDR1 and CDR2 are MNHNY and SVGAGI (reference sequence). The CDR3 is made up of 13 amino acids. V lost 6 bases and J 5 bases, leaving 13 bases between the germline ends. For the CDR3, the DNA is TGTGCCAGCAGCCACGCAGACAGATATGGCTACACCTTC. It is translated as CASSHADRYGYTF.

V gene TRBV25-1 combines with J gene TRBJ2-3; 13 positions agree with TRBD2. In germline, CDR1 is MGHDK, CDR2 SYGVNS. The length of the CDR3 is 16 residues. V gave up 8 bases and J gave up 3 bases; unmatched junction bases: 8. CDR3 in DNA: TGTGCCAGCGCTCTTGGGACTAGCGGGGAAACAGATACGCAGTATTTT. Amino acids: CASALGTSGETDTQYF. Full variable domain (remainder filled in from reference TRBV25-1 and TRBJ2-3): EADIYQTPRYLVIGTGKKITLECSQTMGHDKMYWYQQDPGMELHLIHYSYGVNSTEKGDLSSESTVSRIRTEHFPLTLESARPSHTSQYLCASALGTSGETDTQYFGPGTRLTVL.

The rearrangement uses TRBV7-9 and TRBJ2-1; 8 positions match TRBD1. V lost 6 bases, J lost 6 bases, and 10 bases stayed unmatched. The CDR3 runs 15 residues. The germline CDR1 and CDR2 sequences are SEHNR and FQNEAQ (reference sequence). CDR3 region: CASSYIGTGVNEQFF. The CDR3 DNA is TGTGCCAGCAGTTACATAGGGACAGGTGTCAATGAGCAGTTCTTC. Based on the CDR3 plus reference TRBV7-9 and TRBJ2-1, the full variable domain is DTGVSQNPRHKITKRGQNVTFRCDPISEHNRLYWYRQTLGQGPEFLTYFQNEAQLEKSRLLSDRFSAERPKGSFSTLEIQRTEQGDSAMYLCASSYIGTGVNEQFFGPGTRLTVL.